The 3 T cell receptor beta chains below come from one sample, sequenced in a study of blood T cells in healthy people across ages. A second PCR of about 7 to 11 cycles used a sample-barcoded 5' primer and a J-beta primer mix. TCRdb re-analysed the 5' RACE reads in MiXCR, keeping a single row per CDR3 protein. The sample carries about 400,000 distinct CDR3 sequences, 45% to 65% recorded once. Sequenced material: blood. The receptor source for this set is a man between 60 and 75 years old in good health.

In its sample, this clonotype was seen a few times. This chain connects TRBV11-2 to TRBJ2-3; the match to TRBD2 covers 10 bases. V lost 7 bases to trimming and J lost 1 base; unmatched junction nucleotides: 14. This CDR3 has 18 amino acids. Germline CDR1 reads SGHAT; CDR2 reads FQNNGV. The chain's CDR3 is CASTRVASGSRGTDTQYF. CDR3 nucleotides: TGTGCCAGCACCCGCGTGGCTAGCGGGAGTAGGGGCACAGATACGCAGTATTTT.

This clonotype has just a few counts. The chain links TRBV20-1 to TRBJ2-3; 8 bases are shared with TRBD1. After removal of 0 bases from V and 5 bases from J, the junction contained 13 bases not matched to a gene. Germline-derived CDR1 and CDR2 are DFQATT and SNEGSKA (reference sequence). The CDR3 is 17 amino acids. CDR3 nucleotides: TGCAGTGCTAGAGATCGATTGAGACAGGGGTTTTTAGATACGCAGTATTTT. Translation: CSARDRLRQGFLDTQYF.

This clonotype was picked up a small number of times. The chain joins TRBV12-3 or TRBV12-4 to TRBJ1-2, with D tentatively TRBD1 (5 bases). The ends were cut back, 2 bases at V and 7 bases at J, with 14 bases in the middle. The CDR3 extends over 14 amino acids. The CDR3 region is CASSLSQGVSGYTF. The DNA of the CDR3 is TGTGCCAGCAGTTTATCCCAGGGAGTTTCTGGCTACACCTTC.